The sequence of this T cell receptor (beta chain) was determined in a study of beta chain features in type 1 diabetes. About the study: Patients and healthy donors were similar in age, gender and cell yields. General observations from the study: For Type 1 diabetes patients, all four CD4+ subsets carried TCRB CDR3s that were moderately but significantly shorter.

The table lists this clone with a few counts. Antigen: not known. The whole isolated RNA underwent reverse transcription, so sequencing captured expressed TCRB transcripts. The table came from immunoSEQ multiplex PCR; TCRdb's copy has only in-frame clones and leaves some out. This table holds under 300,000 clones, less than 30% found once. The CDR3 is 13 residues long. Germline CDR1 is GTSNPN and CDR2 is SVGIG (reference sequence). Trimming shortened V by 0 bases and J by 1 base, and 7 bases separated the two germline ends. This sequence was found in a woman younger than 45 with type 1 diabetes. The chain couples TRBV30 to TRBJ2-7; D ambiguous. The sequenced sample was naive CD4+ T cells from blood. The CDR3 sequence: CAWSVGLSYEQYF. The CDR3 nucleotides are TGTGCCTGGAGTGTTGGGCTTTCCTACGAGCAGTACTTC.